Detailed here is one TCR beta chain. This sample was taken from a study of shared clonotypes between healthy human individuals. The V gene lost 2 bases and the J gene lost 5 bases, with 13 bases spanning the gap. Germline V gene sequence: CDR1 SGHNT, CDR2 YYREEE (reference sequence). The CDR3 is made up of 15 amino acids. Measured with immunoSEQ multiplex PCR; TCRdb has only the in-frame clones, and not every one. The sample carries roughly 2.2 million clones, about nine tenths recorded once. Sequencing was carried out using naive CD4+ T cells from PBMCs. The subset was: CD45RA+ positively selected. This TCR derives from a man younger than 35 in good health. Some clones in this sample may be carry-over from other donors' samples. The chain joins TRBV5-4 to TRBJ2-2, with D perhaps TRBD1 or TRBD2 (5 bases each). The CDR3 region is CASSLSPGATGELFF. The DNA of the CDR3 is TGTGCCAGCAGCTTATCCCCCGGGGCAACCGGGGAGCTGTTTTTT.